This T cell receptor (beta chain) is drawn from a study of PD-1 blockade in classical Hodgkin lymphoma. All patients experienced relapse after autologous stem cell transplantation, and brentuximab vedotin exposure was variable. The method was immunoSEQ multiplex PCR; TCRdb's version includes in-frame clones alone and lacks a portion of them. This table holds 10,000 or so clones, approximately 80% found once. Germline CDR1 is MNHNS and CDR2 is SASEGT. The CDR3 consists of 16 residues. With 3 bases removed from V and 2 bases from J, the gap between germline ends came to 16 bases. V usage is TRBV6-1 and J usage is TRBJ1-1; D remains ambiguous. The receptor was isolated from a human donor with classical Hodgkin lymphoma. The sequencing here drew on peripheral blood mononuclear cells (PBMCs), taken before the second cycle of nivolumab. CDR3 residues: CASSDPRGIINTEAFF. The CDR3 DNA is TGTGCCAGCAGTGACCCCCGTGGGATCATAAACACTGAAGCTTTCTTT.